This TCR beta chain was identified in a study of graft-versus-host responses after intestinal transplantation. Looking at the study overall: As for transplant type, recipients had multivisceral, liver-intestinal, or isolated intestinal grafts. Study conclusions and caveats: Recipient marrow showed GvH clones, some seen first in ileum or blood.

A word on this clone: Its antigen is still unknown.

Using immunoSEQ multiplex PCR, the repertoire was profiled, and TCRdb retains in-frame clones only, with some absent. This table holds approximately 77,000 clones, around nine tenths found once. The CDR3 sequence is 15 residues long. Germline CDR1 and CDR2: MNHEY and SVGAGI. The junction had 10 bases not matched to a gene; V was cut back by 6 bases and J by 5 bases. The chain uses TRBV6-5 and TRBJ2-1; 7 bases line up with TRBD1. The sample consisted of unstimulated CD4+ T cells sorted from spleen or lymph node cells, taken before intestinal transplant. This TCR was recovered from a human donor who received an intestinal transplant. For the CDR3, the DNA is TGTGCCAGCAGCTTAACAGGGGATGGGGACAATGAGCAGTTCTTC. Amino acids: CASSLTGDGDNEQFF.